This passage covers 3 T cell receptor beta chains from one sample sequenced in a study of shared clonotypes between healthy human individuals. Clones were read by immunoSEQ multiplex PCR, and TCRdb kept only the in-frame ones, dropping some. The table records about 470,000 clones, roughly 77% of them present only once. Material for sequencing was PBMCs. These receptors originate from a woman between 40 and 55 years old in good health. Some clones in this sample may be carry-over from other donors' samples.

The CDR3 coding sequence is TGCAGCGTTGAGTCCCCTCACGTTGCTCCCTACCGGACAGATACGCAGTATTTT. Protein sequence: CSVESPHVAPYRTDTQYF. The chain couples TRBV29-1 to TRBJ2-3; D unresolved. Germline CDR1 reads SQVTM; CDR2 reads ANQGSEA. The CDR3 contains 18 residues. The V end lost 3 bases, the J end lost 3 bases, and 25 bases lay between the germline ends.

The chain is built from TRBV7-2 and TRBJ2-7; 8 nucleotides match TRBD2. Germline values: CDR1 SGHTA, CDR2 FQGNSA. After removal of 2 bases from V and 2 bases from J, the junction contained 5 bases not matched to a gene. The CDR3 spans 15 residues. DNA for the CDR3: TGTGCCAGCAGCTTACAAGCGGGAGAGGCCTACGAGCAGTACTTC. It yields the protein CASSLQAGEAYEQYF.

This chain links TRBV6-5 with TRBJ2-3; unclear D gene. CDR3 length: 16 residues. Germline V gives CDR1 MNHEY, CDR2 SVGAGI. Trimming shortened V by 2 bases and J by 7 bases, and 19 bases separated the two germline ends. The CDR3 here is CASSYQYEQDLNTQYF. Written as DNA, the CDR3 is TGTGCCAGCAGTTACCAGTACGAGCAGGACCTTAATACGCAGTATTTT.